This is a list of T cell receptor beta chains from one sample in a study of cytomegalovirus exposure and HLA in healthy donors. Method: immunoSEQ multiplex PCR; TCRdb's copy keeps in-frame clones and lacks some. The table includes 100,000 to 150,000 clones, around 77% detected once. Material for sequencing was PBMCs. The receptors were gathered from a woman between 40 and 55 years old in good health and CMV-seropositive. CDR3s include the opening cysteine and the closing phenylalanine or tryptophan. The D gene is left open where the match is weak. The listing skips clone size in some rows; elsewhere it reads once, few, many or a size class.

DNA: TGTGCCAGCAGCCCCGGGACAGGGGGGTTTAATGGCTACACCTTC; CDR3: CASSPGTGGFNGYTF; D: TRBD1; V: TRBV28; size: once; J: TRBJ1-2
DNA: TGCAGCGTTGCCGGGACAGGGGGCTCTGCAACTAATGAAAAACTGTTTTTT; CDR3: CSVAGTGGSATNEKLFF; D: TRBD1; V: TRBV29-1; size: -; J: TRBJ1-4
DNA: TGTGCCAGCAGTTTTTCCCACAGAAACAATGAGCAGTTCTTC; CDR3: CASSFSHRNNEQFF; D: -; V: TRBV28; size: once; J: TRBJ2-1
DNA: TGTGCCAGCAGTTACATAGGGGGACCCACTGAAGCTTTCTTT; CDR3: CASSYIGGPTEAFF; D: -; V: TRBV6-5; size: -; J: TRBJ1-1
DNA: TGTGCCAGCAGTGAGGGGGGACTAGCGGTTCAAGAGACCCAGTACTTC; CDR3: CASSEGGLAVQETQYF; D: TRBD2; V: TRBV25-1; size: -; J: TRBJ2-5
DNA: TGTGCCAGCAGCTTAGGATCCCACAGAGACACAGATACGCAGTATTTT; CDR3: CASSLGSHRDTDTQYF; D: -; V: TRBV7-2; size: -; J: TRBJ2-3
DNA: TGTGCCAGCAGTGAGAGTAGAAGCTCCTACAATGAGCAGTTCTTC; CDR3: CASSESRSSYNEQFF; D: -; V: TRBV2; size: once; J: TRBJ2-1
DNA: TGTGCCAGCAGCGTAGATATTACAGGGGTAAAGGGCTACACCTTC; CDR3: CASSVDITGVKGYTF; D: TRBD1; V: TRBV9; size: few; J: TRBJ1-2
DNA: TGTGCCAGCAGTTACTCACGTCGAGACACTGAAGCTTTCTTT; CDR3: CASSYSRRDTEAFF; D: -; V: TRBV6-6; size: few; J: TRBJ1-1
DNA: TGCGCCAGCAGCCAGGGACAGGGATTCTACGAGCAGTACTTC; CDR3: CASSQGQGFYEQYF; D: TRBD1; V: TRBV4-1; size: -; J: TRBJ2-7
DNA: TGTGCCAGCAGCAATCGGGGCAGGGGGCATGGCTACACCTTC; CDR3: CASSNRGRGHGYTF; D: -; V: TRBV21-1; size: -; J: TRBJ1-2
DNA: TGCGCCAGCAGCTTGGATGGGGGCGCACACACTGAAGCTTTCTTT; CDR3: CASSLDGGAHTEAFF; D: -; V: TRBV5-1; size: -; J: TRBJ1-1
DNA: TGCGCCAGCAGCCAGCCGGGACGGGGGAAAAGCTACGAGCAGTACTTC; CDR3: CASSQPGRGKSYEQYF; D: -; V: TRBV4-1; size: -; J: TRBJ2-7
DNA: TGTGCCAGCAGCCCTAAGGGGGCCTATGGCTACACCTTC; CDR3: CASSPKGAYGYTF; D: TRBD1; V: TRBV5-4; size: -; J: TRBJ1-2
DNA: TGTGCCAGCAGTGAAGGGTCAGGGCTCCTCATCCAGCAGTACTTC; CDR3: CASSEGSGLLIQQYF; D: -; V: TRBV2; size: -; J: TRBJ2-7
DNA: TGCGCCAGCAGCTTGGCCGCTAGCGGAGGCACAGATACGCAGTATTTT; CDR3: CASSLAASGGTDTQYF; D: TRBD2; V: TRBV5-1; size: -; J: TRBJ2-3
DNA: TGTGCCAGCAGCTTAATCTTCGTAGAAGAGACCCAGTACTTC; CDR3: CASSLIFVEETQYF; D: -; V: TRBV7-8; size: -; J: TRBJ2-5
DNA: TGTGCCACCAGTTTACACAGCTCCTACGAGCAGTACTTC; CDR3: CATSLHSSYEQYF; D: -; V: TRBV15; size: -; J: TRBJ2-7
DNA: TGTGCCAGCAGCCAGGGACAGAACACTGAAGCTTTCTTT; CDR3: CASSQGQNTEAFF; D: -; V: TRBV7-3; size: -; J: TRBJ1-1
DNA: TGTGCCAGCAGTCCCGGACAGCCAAACACCATATATTTT; CDR3: CASSPGQPNTIYF; D: -; V: TRBV6-6; size: -; J: TRBJ1-3
DNA: TGTGCCTGGGCCGGGACAGGTCTTGAAAAACTGTTTTTT; CDR3: CAWAGTGLEKLFF; D: TRBD1; V: TRBV30; size: -; J: TRBJ1-4
DNA: TGTGCCAGCAGCTTGGTTGGGGGGAAGAACACTGAAGCTTTCTTT; CDR3: CASSLVGGKNTEAFF; D: -; V: TRBV5-6; size: -; J: TRBJ1-1
DNA: TGTGCCAGCAGCTTAGGAGCGGGAGGCCGGGATGAGCAGTTCTTC; CDR3: CASSLGAGGRDEQFF; D: TRBD2; V: TRBV11-3; size: -; J: TRBJ2-1
DNA: TGTGCCAGCAGTGCGAGGGAGGGCCCCTACGAGCAGTACTTC; CDR3: CASSAREGPYEQYF; D: TRBD2; V: TRBV6-4; size: -; J: TRBJ2-7
DNA: TGTGCCAGCAGGAGGGATCCTGAAGCTTTCTTT; CDR3: CASRRDPEAFF; D: -; V: TRBV2; size: once; J: TRBJ1-1
DNA: TGTGCCAGCAGTGTAGGGACTAGCGGAGGCCTTAGCACAGATACGCAGTATTTT; CDR3: CASSVGTSGGLSTDTQYF; D: TRBD2; V: TRBV2; size: -; J: TRBJ2-3
DNA: TGTGCCAGCAGCGACTATTCACAGGGGGAGGTTCTGTTCTTC; CDR3: CASSDYSQGEVLFF; D: TRBD1; V: TRBV6-5; size: -; J: TRBJ2-1
DNA: TGTGCCAGTAGGGGACAGGGGGCGGCCAACGTCCTGACTTTC; CDR3: CASRGQGAANVLTF; D: TRBD1; V: TRBV19; size: -; J: TRBJ2-6
DNA: TGTGCCAGCAACAGGGTGAACACTGAAGCTTTCTTT; CDR3: CASNRVNTEAFF; D: -; V: TRBV6-1; size: -; J: TRBJ1-1
DNA: TGCGCCAGCAAGCGGGACAGGGGTTACAATGAGCAGTTCTTC; CDR3: CASKRDRGYNEQFF; D: TRBD1; V: TRBV5-1; size: -; J: TRBJ2-1
DNA: TGCACCAGCAGCCAACGTGATGACTATCACCTCTACGAGCAGTACTTC; CDR3: CTSSQRDDYHLYEQYF; D: -; V: TRBV1; size: -; J: TRBJ2-7
DNA: TGTGCCAGCAGCCCCGACCCGAGGGCTAGCGGGAGGGGAGACGAGCAGTACTTC; CDR3: CASSPDPRASGRGDEQYF; D: -; V: TRBV21-1; size: -; J: TRBJ2-7
DNA: TGTGCCAGCAGTCCCCGACAGAGAAACACCATATATTTT; CDR3: CASSPRQRNTIYF; D: -; V: TRBV2; size: -; J: TRBJ1-3
DNA: TGTGCCAGCAGCCTAAACTCGGGACTGAGCTACAATGAGCAGTTCTTC; CDR3: CASSLNSGLSYNEQFF; D: -; V: TRBV9; size: -; J: TRBJ2-1
DNA: TGTGCCAGCGGGACACTGTACTCCTACGAGCAGTACTTC; CDR3: CASGTLYSYEQYF; D: -; V: TRBV6-5; size: -; J: TRBJ2-7
DNA: TGTGCCAGCAGCCTTTCGGGACTAGCGGGAGGAGAGTATGAGCAGTTCTTC; CDR3: CASSLSGLAGGEYEQFF; D: TRBD2; V: TRBV14; size: -; J: TRBJ2-1
DNA: TGTGCCAGCAGTGGGAGACTAGCGGGCTCAGATACGCAGTATTTT; CDR3: CASSGRLAGSDTQYF; D: TRBD2; V: TRBV6-5; size: -; J: TRBJ2-3
DNA: TGTGCCAGCAGTGAAGCGGACAGGAGTAGAGGAAACACCATATATTTT; CDR3: CASSEADRSRGNTIYF; D: TRBD1; V: TRBV6-1; size: -; J: TRBJ1-3
DNA: TGCGCCAGCAGCTTGGCGGTAGCGGGCACAGATACGCAGTATTTT; CDR3: CASSLAVAGTDTQYF; D: -; V: TRBV5-1; size: -; J: TRBJ2-3
DNA: TGTGCCAGCAGTGAGCGACAGCTTGGCTACACCTTC; CDR3: CASSERQLGYTF; D: -; V: TRBV2; size: -; J: TRBJ1-2
DNA: TGCGCCAGCAAGAAGGACTGGGACTACAATGAGCAGTTCTTC; CDR3: CASKKDWDYNEQFF; D: -; V: TRBV5-1; size: few; J: TRBJ2-1
DNA: TGTGCCAGCTCACCGAGACAGGGCACCACCGGGGAGCTGTTTTTT; CDR3: CASSPRQGTTGELFF; D: TRBD1; V: TRBV18; size: -; J: TRBJ2-2
DNA: TGTGCCAGCAGGCCCATCAGGGCGGCCCAAGAGACCCAGTACTTC; CDR3: CASRPIRAAQETQYF; D: -; V: TRBV6-5; size: -; J: TRBJ2-5
DNA: TGCGCCAGCAGCTTGGCGGACAGGGACTCCAATGAGCAGTTCTTC; CDR3: CASSLADRDSNEQFF; D: TRBD1; V: TRBV5-1; size: -; J: TRBJ2-1
DNA: TGCGCCAGCAGCAAGACTAGCGGCCAAGAGACCCAGTACTTC; CDR3: CASSKTSGQETQYF; D: TRBD2; V: TRBV5-1; size: -; J: TRBJ2-5
DNA: TGTGCCAGTAGTGAGGTACAAACGCCCACTCTCGAGCAGTACTTC; CDR3: CASSEVQTPTLEQYF; D: -; V: TRBV19; size: -; J: TRBJ2-7
DNA: TGTGCCAGCAGCTCCCTACTAGCGGGAGGTGGGGATACGCAGTATTTT; CDR3: CASSSLLAGGGDTQYF; D: TRBD2; V: TRBV5-6; size: -; J: TRBJ2-3
DNA: TGTGCCTGGAGTGTACGGGTGGGCTACACCTTC; CDR3: CAWSVRVGYTF; D: -; V: TRBV30; size: -; J: TRBJ1-2
DNA: TGTGCCAGCAGCTTATTACAGGGAAGATCTGAAGCTTTCTTT; CDR3: CASSLLQGRSEAFF; D: -; V: TRBV7-2; size: -; J: TRBJ1-1
DNA: TGTGCCAGCAGTTTGGGCGGCAGCCAGGAGGGCGGCTACACCTTC; CDR3: CASSLGGSQEGGYTF; D: -; V: TRBV28; size: -; J: TRBJ1-2
DNA: TGTGCCAGCAGGCACGCCCACTACGAGCGGAGCTACCAAGAGACCCAGTACTTC; CDR3: CASRHAHYERSYQETQYF; D: -; V: TRBV28; size: -; J: TRBJ2-5
DNA: TGTGCCAGCAGCTTGGAACAGCGGGAAGAAAAACTGTTTTTT; CDR3: CASSLEQREEKLFF; D: -; V: TRBV5-4; size: -; J: TRBJ1-4
DNA: TGTGCCAGCAGCCCTTTGAGAGGGAGGGCCTACGAGCAGTACTTC; CDR3: CASSPLRGRAYEQYF; D: TRBD2; V: TRBV11-2; size: few; J: TRBJ2-7
DNA: TGTGCCAGCAGCTTCGGTAGCGGACCTTACGAGCAGTACTTC; CDR3: CASSFGSGPYEQYF; D: -; V: TRBV7-6; size: few; J: TRBJ2-7
DNA: TGTGCCAGCATTGGCTACAGGGCGGACACTGAAGCTTTCTTT; CDR3: CASIGYRADTEAFF; D: -; V: TRBV6-1; size: -; J: TRBJ1-1
DNA: TGTGCCAGCAGTTTCTTGAGACAGGGGGCGGGTGAGCAGTACTTC; CDR3: CASSFLRQGAGEQYF; D: TRBD1; V: TRBV27; size: -; J: TRBJ2-7
DNA: TGTGCCAGCAGCCCGTCTAGGGGCTATGGCTACACCTTC; CDR3: CASSPSRGYGYTF; D: -; V: TRBV11-2; size: few; J: TRBJ1-2
DNA: TGCGCCAGCAGCTTGGTTGTGGGGGCGGTTACATACGAGCAGTACTTC; CDR3: CASSLVVGAVTYEQYF; D: -; V: TRBV5-1; size: -; J: TRBJ2-7
DNA: TGTGCCAGCTCACAAAAACCCGGGGGACAGGGGGGTTACGAGCAGTACTTC; CDR3: CASSQKPGGQGGYEQYF; D: TRBD1; V: TRBV18; size: -; J: TRBJ2-7
DNA: TGTGCCTGGACAGGGCCGCCGGACACTGAAGCTTTCTTT; CDR3: CAWTGPPDTEAFF; D: -; V: TRBV30; size: -; J: TRBJ1-1